Described below is a single TCR beta chain sequence and its context. These data are taken from a study of shared clonotypes between healthy human individuals. Clones were sequenced by immunoSEQ multiplex PCR, and TCRdb holds only the in-frame ones, with some missing. The sample yields about 800,000 clones, about 96% seen once. With 5 bases removed from V and 0 bases from J, the gap between germline ends came to 14 bases. The CDR3 length is 16 residues. Germline CDR1 is SGHAT and CDR2 is FQNNGV. Naive CD8 cells were CD45RO-negative, positively selected for CCR7, excluding terminally differentiated effector memory CD45RA+ cells.

The specimen sequenced was naive CD8+ T cells sorted from blood. The V gene is TRBV11-2, the J gene TRBJ1-3; maybe TRBD1 (5 bases). The source is a man aged 25 to 40 in good health. The CDR3 is CASSLRVTNSGNTIYF. The CDR3 DNA reads as TGTGCCAGCAGCCTCAGGGTAACGAACTCTGGAAACACCATATATTTT.